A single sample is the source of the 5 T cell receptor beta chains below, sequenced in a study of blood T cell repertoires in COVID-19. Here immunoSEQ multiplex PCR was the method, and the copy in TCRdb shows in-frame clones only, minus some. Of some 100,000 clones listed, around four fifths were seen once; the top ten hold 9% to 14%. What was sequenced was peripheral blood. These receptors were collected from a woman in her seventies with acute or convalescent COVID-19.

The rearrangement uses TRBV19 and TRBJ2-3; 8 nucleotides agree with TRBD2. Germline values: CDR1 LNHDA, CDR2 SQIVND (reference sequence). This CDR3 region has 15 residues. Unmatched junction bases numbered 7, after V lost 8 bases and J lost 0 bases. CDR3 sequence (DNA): TGTGCCAGTGTGAGCGGGGGCACTAGCACAGATACGCAGTATTTT. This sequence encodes CASVSGGTSTDTQYF.

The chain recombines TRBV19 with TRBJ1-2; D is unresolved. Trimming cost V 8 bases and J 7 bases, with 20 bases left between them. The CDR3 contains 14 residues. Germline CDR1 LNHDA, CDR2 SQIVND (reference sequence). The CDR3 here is CASVKERGTSGYTF. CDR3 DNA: TGTGCCAGTGTCAAGGAACGAGGAACCAGTGGCTACACCTTC.

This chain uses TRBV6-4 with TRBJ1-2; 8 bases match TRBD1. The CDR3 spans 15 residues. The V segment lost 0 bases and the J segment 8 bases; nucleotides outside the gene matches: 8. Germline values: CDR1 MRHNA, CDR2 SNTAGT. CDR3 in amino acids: CASSDSSRGLGGYTF. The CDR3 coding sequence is TGTGCCAGCAGTGACTCGTCCAGGGGGCTCGGAGGCTACACCTTC.

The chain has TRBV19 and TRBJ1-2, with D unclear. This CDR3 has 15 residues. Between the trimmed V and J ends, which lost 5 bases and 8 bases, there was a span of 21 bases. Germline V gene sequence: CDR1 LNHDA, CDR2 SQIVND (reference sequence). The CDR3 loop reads CASSRGWEDSSGYTF. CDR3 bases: TGTGCCAGTAGTCGGGGATGGGAGGATTCGTCCGGCTACACCTTC.

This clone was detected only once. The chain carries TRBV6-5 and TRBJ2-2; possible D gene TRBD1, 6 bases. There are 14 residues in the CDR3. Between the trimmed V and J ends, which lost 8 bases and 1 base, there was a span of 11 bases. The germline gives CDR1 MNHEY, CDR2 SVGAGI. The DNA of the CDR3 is TGTGCCAGCTCTATCAGGGGGAACACCGGGGAGCTGTTTTTT. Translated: CASSIRGNTGELFF.